One sample yielded the 10 T cell receptor beta chains listed below, sequenced in a study of early T cells in non-severe SARS-CoV-2 infection. TCRdb ran MiXCR on the 5' RACE reads and lists one entry per CDR3 protein. The sample shows 95,000 to 150,000 distinct CDR3 sequences, about 16% of them seen only once. Sequenced input: whole blood. Receptor source: an adult who was a healthcare worker with PCR-confirmed SARS-CoV-2 infection or an uninfected control (not recorded which).

The gene calls are TRBV10-3 and TRBJ1-4; tentatively, D is TRBD1 (6 bases). The CDR3 has 16 residues. CDR1 and CDR2 (germline): ENHRY, SYGVKD. V lost 3 bases, J lost 8 bases, and 19 bases lay in between. CDR3 coding DNA: TGTGCCATCAGTGAACCCCGGCTACAGGGTAGCGAAAAACTGTTTTTT. Amino acids: CAISEPRLQGSEKLFF.

This clonotype occurred a few times. The V call is TRBV6-5, the J call TRBJ2-7; D may be TRBD2 (5 bases). Germline lookup yields CDR1 MNHEY and CDR2 SVGAGI. Deletions cut 6 bases from V and 7 bases from J, with 10 bases between. The CDR3 loop spans 11 amino acids. The CDR3 loop reads CASSRGEEQYF. Here the CDR3 DNA reads TGTGCCAGCAGCCGGGGAGAAGAGCAGTACTTC.

The genes are TRBV5-6 and TRBJ1-1; D not certain. Trimming stripped 0 bases from V and 5 bases from J, with 11 bases between. Germline values: CDR1 SGHDT, CDR2 YYEEEE. This CDR3 is built from 14 residues. The CDR3 region is CASSLGWGGTEAFF. The CDR3 DNA sequence: TGTGCCAGCAGCTTGGGGTGGGGTGGTACTGAAGCTTTCTTT.

This clonotype has ten or more counts. This chain links TRBV4-1 with TRBJ2-7, with D possibly matching TRBD1 (6 bases). V lost 1 base and J lost 3, with 22 bases in between. Germline CDR1 is MGHRA and CDR2 is YSYEKL. The CDR3 consists of 18 residues. In DNA, the CDR3 is TGCGCCAGCAGCCAAGGGCGTCCTGGGACATCTGGGGTCTACGAGCAGTACTTC. Translation gives CASSQGRPGTSGVYEQYF.

The chain has TRBV10-3 and TRBJ1-6, with D perhaps TRBD1 (5 bases). V was trimmed by 10 bases and J by 7 bases, leaving 14 bases between them. This CDR3 comprises 13 residues. Germline assignment: CDR1 ENHRY and CDR2 SYGVKD. As DNA, the CDR3 is TGTGCCAATGCACTGGGGGTAAATTCACCCCTCCACTTT. Encoded protein: CANALGVNSPLHF.

This clonotype was picked up many times. The chain couples TRBV5-4 to TRBJ2-7; perhaps TRBD1 as D (6 bases). The CDR3 has 15 residues. The germline V gene encodes CDR1 SGHNT and CDR2 YYREEE (reference sequence). Trimming left V 3 bases short and J 1 base short, with 14 bases between. CDR3: CASSSTGLQSYEQYF. The CDR3 DNA reads as TGTGCCAGCAGCTCGACAGGTTTGCAATCCTACGAGCAGTACTTC.

The chain combines TRBV6-6 with TRBJ1-1, with a tentative D call TRBD1 (6 bases). V dropped 7 bases and J dropped 0 bases, with 12 bases sitting between them. Germline V gene data show CDR1 as MNHNY and CDR2 as SVGAGI (reference sequence). CDR3 length: 14 amino acids. CDR3 coding DNA: TGTGCCAGCACCCGCGGGGGCATGAACACTGAAGCTTTCTTT. Its translation is CASTRGGMNTEAFF.

This clonotype came up many times. The rearrangement joins TRBV3-1 to TRBJ1-1; no definite D call. Germline CDR1 reads LGHDT; CDR2 reads YNNKEL (reference sequence). The CDR3 sequence is 15 residues long. The V gene lost 2 bases and the J gene lost 1 base, with 11 bases spanning the gap. CDR3 residues: CASSQTAGSNTEAFF. The CDR3 DNA is TGTGCCAGCAGCCAAACGGCGGGATCGAACACTGAAGCTTTCTTT.

The chain combines TRBV29-1 with TRBJ2-5, with D perhaps assigned TRBD1 or TRBD2 (5 bases each). With 4 bases removed from V and 10 bases from J, the gap between germline ends came to 19 bases. The germline gives CDR1 SQVTM, CDR2 ANQGSEA. The CDR3 length is 13 residues. The CDR3 sequence is CSVVGPDRGDQYF. The DNA of the CDR3 is TGCAGCGTTGTGGGGCCCGATCGAGGGGACCAGTACTTC.

CDR3 coding DNA: TGTGCCCGTGGACAGGGAAAAACCGGGGAGCTGTTTTTT. Translated, it gives CARGQGKTGELFF. V is TRBV2 and J is TRBJ2-2, with 8 nucleotides matching TRBD1. Trimming at V came to 11 bases and at J to 5 bases, leaving 7 bases not matched to a gene. CDR1 and CDR2 (germline): SNHLY, FYNNEI. The CDR3 sequence is 13 residues long.